Following are 3 T cell receptor beta chains from one sample sequenced in a study of blood T cell repertoires in COVID-19 (dated by TCRdb to 2020 to 2022). Receptors were amplified or captured by the immunoSEQ multiplex PCR assay. TCRdb stores this immuneACCESS table with in-frame sequences only. Part of the clones is absent; in the studies checked, under half of the shortfall reflects unresolved V genes, and no reason is known for the rest. Counted in this sample were 180,000 or so clones; more than 80% of them appeared once. 8.2% of the sample belongs to the ten largest clones. The sample comprised peripheral blood. Receptor source: a woman aged 55-75 years with acute or convalescent COVID-19.

The chain employs TRBV7-2 and TRBJ1-1; 8 bases are shared with TRBD1. V lost 1 base to trimming and J lost 5 bases; unmatched junction nucleotides: 9. The CDR3 is made up of 16 amino acids. Germline assignment: CDR1 SGHTA and CDR2 FQGNSA. The CDR3 loop reads CASSLGRDRLFTEAFF. CDR3 coding DNA: TGTGCCAGCAGCTTAGGGAGGGACAGGTTGTTTACTGAAGCTTTCTTT.

V is TRBV28 and J is TRBJ2-2, with TRBD2 identical over 14 bases. The CDR3 is 17 residues long. The J segment lost 2 bases and the V segment lost 5 bases, leaving 4 bases of the junction unmatched. CDR1 and CDR2 from the germline V gene are MDHEN and SYDVKM. The CDR3 region is CASSPGLAGANTGELFF. For the CDR3, the DNA is TGTGCCAGCAGTCCGGGACTAGCGGGAGCTAACACCGGGGAGCTGTTTTTT.

The chain carries TRBV6-6 and TRBJ2-7; a possible D gene is TRBD2 (6 bases). With 0 bases removed from V and 6 bases from J, the gap between germline ends came to 15 bases. Germline V gene sequence: CDR1 MNHNY, CDR2 SVGAGI (reference sequence). The CDR3 is 15 residues long. This CDR3 is CASSYSPSVSAEQYV. The CDR3 DNA follows: TGTGCCAGCAGTTACTCCCCTAGCGTCTCGGCCGAGCAGTACGTC.